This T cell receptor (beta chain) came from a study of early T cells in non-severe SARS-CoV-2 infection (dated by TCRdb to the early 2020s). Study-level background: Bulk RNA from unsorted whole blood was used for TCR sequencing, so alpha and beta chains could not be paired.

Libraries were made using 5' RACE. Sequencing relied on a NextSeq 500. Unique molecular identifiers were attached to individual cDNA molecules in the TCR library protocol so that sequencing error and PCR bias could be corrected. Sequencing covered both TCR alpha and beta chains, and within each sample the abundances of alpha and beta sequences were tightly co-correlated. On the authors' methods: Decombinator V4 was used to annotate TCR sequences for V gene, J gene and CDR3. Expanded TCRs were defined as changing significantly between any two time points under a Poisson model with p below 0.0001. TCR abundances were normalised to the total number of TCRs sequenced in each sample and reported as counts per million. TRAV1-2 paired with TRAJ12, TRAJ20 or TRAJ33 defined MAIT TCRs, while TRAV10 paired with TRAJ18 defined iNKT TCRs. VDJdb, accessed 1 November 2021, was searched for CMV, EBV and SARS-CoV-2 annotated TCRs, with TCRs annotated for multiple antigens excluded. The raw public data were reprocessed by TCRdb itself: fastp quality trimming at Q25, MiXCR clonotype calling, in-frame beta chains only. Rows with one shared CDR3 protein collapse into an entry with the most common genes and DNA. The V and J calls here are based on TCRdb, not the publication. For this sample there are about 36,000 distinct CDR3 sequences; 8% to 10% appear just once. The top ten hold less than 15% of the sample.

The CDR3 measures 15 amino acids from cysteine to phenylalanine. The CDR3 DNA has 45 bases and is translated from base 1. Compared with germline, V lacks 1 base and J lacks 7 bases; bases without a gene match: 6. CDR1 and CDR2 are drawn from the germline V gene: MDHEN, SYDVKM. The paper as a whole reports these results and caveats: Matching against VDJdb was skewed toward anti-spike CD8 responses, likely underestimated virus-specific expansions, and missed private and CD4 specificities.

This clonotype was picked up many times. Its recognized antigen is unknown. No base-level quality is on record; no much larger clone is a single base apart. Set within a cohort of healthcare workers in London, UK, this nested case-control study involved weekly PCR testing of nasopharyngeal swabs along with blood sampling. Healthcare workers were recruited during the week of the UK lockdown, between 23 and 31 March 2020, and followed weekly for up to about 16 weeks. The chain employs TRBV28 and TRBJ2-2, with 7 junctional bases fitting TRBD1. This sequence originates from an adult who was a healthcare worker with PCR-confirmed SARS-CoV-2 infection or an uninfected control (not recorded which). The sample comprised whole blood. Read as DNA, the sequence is TGTGCCAGCAGTTTATTTGAACAGGGGAACGGGGAGCTGTTTTTT. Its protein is CASSLFEQGNGELFF. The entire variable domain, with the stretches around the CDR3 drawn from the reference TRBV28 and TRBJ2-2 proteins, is DVKVTQSSRYLVKRTGEKVFLECVQDMDHENMFWYRQDPGLGLRLIYFSYDVKMKEKGDIPEGYSVSREKKERFSLILESASTNQTSMYLCASSLFEQGNGELFFGEGSRLTVL.